There are many counts of the clone carrying this T cell receptor beta chain. Its antigen is not known. The data stem from a study of regulatory T cells in long-lasting Graves disease. Study findings and constraints: The analysis examined peripheral blood only and excluded thyroid tissue.

Relying on iRepertoire HTBI primers and Arm-PCR of CDR3 regions, the team built TCR beta libraries. Using its own MiXCR run on the multiplex PCR reads, TCRdb lists one record per CDR3 protein. Of about 460,000 distinct CDR3 sequences listed, 14% are singletons. Noted time point: newly diagnosed GD, antithyroid drugs for less than 3 months. PBMC-extracted RNA yielded the TCR library. Recruitment took place at an endocrinology department in Xi'an, China. This sample was shared with a second study, whose subject was T cells in Graves' hyperthyroidism and ophthalmopathy. That source adds: Patients were aged 18 to 65, had disease duration under 2 months, and had newly diagnosed hyperthyroidism. Through a model of 13 V-J features, ophthalmopathy was separated from stable hyperthyroidism.

This clonotype was obtained from a woman aged 45 to 65 with Graves disease. Sequenced material: peripheral blood mononuclear cells (PBMCs), taken at new diagnosis, from a patient treated with antithyroid drugs.

The CDR3: CAISELNNSPLHF. CDR3 bases: TGTGCCATCAGTGAGTTAAACAATTCACCCCTCCACTTT. The chain combines TRBV10-3 with TRBJ1-6; D is ambiguous. The V gene lost 1 base and the J gene lost 7 bases, with 5 bases spanning the gap. Per the germline V gene, CDR1 is ENHRY and CDR2 is SYGVKD. This CDR3 spans 13 amino acids.